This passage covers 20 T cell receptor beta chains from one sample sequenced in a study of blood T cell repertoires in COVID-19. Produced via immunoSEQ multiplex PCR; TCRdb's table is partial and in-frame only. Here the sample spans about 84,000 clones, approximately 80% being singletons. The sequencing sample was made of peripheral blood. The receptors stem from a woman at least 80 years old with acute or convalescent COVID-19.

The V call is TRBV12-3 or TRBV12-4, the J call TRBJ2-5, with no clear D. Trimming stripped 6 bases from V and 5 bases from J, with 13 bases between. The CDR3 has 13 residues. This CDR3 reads CASSLYLFETQYF. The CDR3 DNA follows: TGTGCCAGCAGCTTATACCTATTCGAGACCCAGTACTTC.

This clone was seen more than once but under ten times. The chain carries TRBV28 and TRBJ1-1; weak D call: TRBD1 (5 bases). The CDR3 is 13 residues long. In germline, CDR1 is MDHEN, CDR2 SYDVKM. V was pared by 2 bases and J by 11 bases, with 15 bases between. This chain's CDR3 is CASSLGISGGAFF. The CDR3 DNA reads TGTGCCAGCAGTTTAGGAATTTCGGGGGGGGCTTTCTTT. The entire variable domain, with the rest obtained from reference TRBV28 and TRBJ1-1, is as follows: DVKVTQSSRYLVKRTGEKVFLECVQDMDHENMFWYRQDPGLGLRLIYFSYDVKMKEKGDIPEGYSVSREKKERFSLILESASTNQTSMYLCASSLGISGGAFFGQGTRLTVV.

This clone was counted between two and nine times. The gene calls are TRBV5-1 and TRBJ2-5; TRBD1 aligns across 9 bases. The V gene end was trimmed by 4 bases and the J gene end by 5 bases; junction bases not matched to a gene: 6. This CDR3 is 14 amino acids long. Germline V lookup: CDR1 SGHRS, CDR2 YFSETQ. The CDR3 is CASSPGGQGETQYF. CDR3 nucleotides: TGCGCCAGCAGCCCGGGGGGACAGGGTGAGACCCAGTACTTC.

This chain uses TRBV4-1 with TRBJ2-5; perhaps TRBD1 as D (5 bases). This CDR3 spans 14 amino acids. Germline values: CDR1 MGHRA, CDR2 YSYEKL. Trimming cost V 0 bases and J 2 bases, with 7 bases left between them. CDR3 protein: CASSQDRVQETQYF. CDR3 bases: TGCGCCAGCAGCCAAGACAGGGTTCAAGAGACCCAGTACTTC.

CDR3: CASKAGGLSTDTQYF. The CDR3 DNA follows: TGTGCCAGCAAGGCGGGGGGGCTTAGCACAGATACGCAGTATTTT. The rearrangement uses TRBV2 and TRBJ2-3, with 9 bases aligning to TRBD2. Germline V CDR1 and CDR2: SNHLY, FYNNEI. The CDR3 has 15 amino acids. J was trimmed by 0 bases and V by 7 bases; bases with no gene match: 5.

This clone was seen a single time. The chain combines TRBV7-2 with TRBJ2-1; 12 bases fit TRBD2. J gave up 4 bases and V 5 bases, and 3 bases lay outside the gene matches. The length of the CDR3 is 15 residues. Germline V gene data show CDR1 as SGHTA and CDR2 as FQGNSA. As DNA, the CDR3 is TGTGCCAGCAGCCGGCTAGCGGGGGGGTACAATGAGCAGTTCTTC. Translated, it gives CASSRLAGGYNEQFF.

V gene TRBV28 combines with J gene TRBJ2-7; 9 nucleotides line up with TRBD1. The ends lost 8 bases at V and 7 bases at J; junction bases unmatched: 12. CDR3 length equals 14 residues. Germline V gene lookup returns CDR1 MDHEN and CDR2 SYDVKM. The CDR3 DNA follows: TGTGCCAGCGTAAGGACAGGGGATTCTCGGGAGCAGTACTTC. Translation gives CASVRTGDSREQYF. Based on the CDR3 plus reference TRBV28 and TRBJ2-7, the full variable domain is DVKVTQSSRYLVKRTGEKVFLECVQDMDHENMFWYRQDPGLGLRLIYFSYDVKMKEKGDIPEGYSVSREKKERFSLILESASTNQTSMYLCASVRTGDSREQYFGPGTRLTVT.

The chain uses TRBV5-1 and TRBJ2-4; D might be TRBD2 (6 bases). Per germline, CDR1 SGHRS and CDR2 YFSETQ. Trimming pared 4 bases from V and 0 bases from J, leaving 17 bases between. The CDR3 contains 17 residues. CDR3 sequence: CASSGGSHGLAKNIQYF. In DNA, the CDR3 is TGCGCCAGCAGCGGGGGGTCCCATGGTCTAGCCAAAAACATTCAGTACTTC.

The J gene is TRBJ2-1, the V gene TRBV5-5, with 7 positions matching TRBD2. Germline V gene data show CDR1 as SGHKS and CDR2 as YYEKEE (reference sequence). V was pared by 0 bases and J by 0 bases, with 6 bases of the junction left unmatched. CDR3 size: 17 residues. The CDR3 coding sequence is TGTGCCAGCAGCTTGGTTGTACTAGCGAGCTCCTACAATGAGCAGTTCTTC. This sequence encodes CASSLVVLASSYNEQFF.

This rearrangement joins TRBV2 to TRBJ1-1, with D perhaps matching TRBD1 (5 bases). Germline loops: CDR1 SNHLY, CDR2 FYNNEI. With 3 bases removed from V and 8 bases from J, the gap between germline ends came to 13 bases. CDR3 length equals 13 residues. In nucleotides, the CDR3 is TGTGCCAGCAGTGAGAATCTAGGGGTAGAAGCTTTCTTT. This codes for CASSENLGVEAFF.

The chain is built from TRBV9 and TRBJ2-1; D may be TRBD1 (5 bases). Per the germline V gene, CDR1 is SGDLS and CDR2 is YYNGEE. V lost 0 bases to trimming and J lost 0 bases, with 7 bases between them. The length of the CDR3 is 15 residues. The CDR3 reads CASSVEGASYNEQFF. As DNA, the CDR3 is TGTGCCAGCAGCGTAGAAGGGGCCTCCTACAATGAGCAGTTCTTC. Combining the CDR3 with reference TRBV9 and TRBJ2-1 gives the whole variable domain DSGVTQTPKHLITATGQRVTLRCSPRSGDLSVYWYQQSLDQGLQFLIQYYNGEERAKGNILERFSAQQFPDLHSELNLSSLELGDSALYFCASSVEGASYNEQFFGPGTRLTVL.

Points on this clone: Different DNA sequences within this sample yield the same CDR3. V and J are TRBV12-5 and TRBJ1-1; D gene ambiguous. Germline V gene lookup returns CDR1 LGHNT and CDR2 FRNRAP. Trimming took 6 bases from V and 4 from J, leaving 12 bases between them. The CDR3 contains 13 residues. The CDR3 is CASGLEPGTEAFF. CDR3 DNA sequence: TGTGCTAGTGGCCTTGAACCCGGCACTGAAGCTTTCTTT.

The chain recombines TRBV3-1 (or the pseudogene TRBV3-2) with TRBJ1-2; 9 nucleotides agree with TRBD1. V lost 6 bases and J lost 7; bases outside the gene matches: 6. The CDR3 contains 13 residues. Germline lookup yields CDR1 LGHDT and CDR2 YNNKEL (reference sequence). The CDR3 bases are TGTGCCAGCAGAGTGGGACAGGGCTCTGGCTACACCTTC. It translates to CASRVGQGSGYTF.

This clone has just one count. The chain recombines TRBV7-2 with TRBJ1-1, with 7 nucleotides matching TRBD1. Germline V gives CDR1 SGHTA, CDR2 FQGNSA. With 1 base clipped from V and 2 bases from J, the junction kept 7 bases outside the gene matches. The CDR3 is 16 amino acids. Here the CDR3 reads CASSLEWDRSNTEAFF. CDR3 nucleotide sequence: TGTGCCAGCAGCTTAGAGTGGGACAGATCTAACACTGAAGCTTTCTTT.

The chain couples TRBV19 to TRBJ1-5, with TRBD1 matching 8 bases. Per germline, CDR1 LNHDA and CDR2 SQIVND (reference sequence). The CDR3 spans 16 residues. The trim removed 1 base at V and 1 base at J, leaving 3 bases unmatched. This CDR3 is CASSIVTGGSNQPQHF. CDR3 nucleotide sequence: TGTGCCAGTAGTATAGTCACAGGGGGGAGCAATCAGCCCCAGCATTTT.

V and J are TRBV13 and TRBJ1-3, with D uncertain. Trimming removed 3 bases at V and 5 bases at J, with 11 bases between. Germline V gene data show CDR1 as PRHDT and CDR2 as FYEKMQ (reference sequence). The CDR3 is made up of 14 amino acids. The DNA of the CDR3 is TGTGCCAGCAGCTTGCGGTTTGTGAGAAACACCATATATTTT. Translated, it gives CASSLRFVRNTIYF.

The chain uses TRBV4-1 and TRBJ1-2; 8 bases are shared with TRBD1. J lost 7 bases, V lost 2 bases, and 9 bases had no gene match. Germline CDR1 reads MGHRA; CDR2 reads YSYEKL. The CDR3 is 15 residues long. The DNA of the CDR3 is TGCGCCAGCAGCCAACACGACAGGGGAAGTAGTGGCTACACCTTC. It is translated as CASSQHDRGSSGYTF.

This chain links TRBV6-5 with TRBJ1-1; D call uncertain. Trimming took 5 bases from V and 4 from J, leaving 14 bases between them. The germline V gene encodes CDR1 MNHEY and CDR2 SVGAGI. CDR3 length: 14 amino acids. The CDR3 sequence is CASSISHMGTEAFF. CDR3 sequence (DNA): TGTGCCAGCAGTATTAGCCACATGGGCACTGAAGCTTTCTTT.

CDR3 DNA sequence: TGTGCCAGCAGCTTAACCGTCAGGGCCTACAATGAGCAGTTCTTC. Protein sequence: CASSLTVRAYNEQFF. The gene calls are TRBV7-2 and TRBJ2-1; tentatively, D is TRBD1 (5 bases). This CDR3 comprises 15 residues. The germline V and J ends were trimmed by 2 bases and 2 bases, with 10 bases remaining between them. The germline gives CDR1 SGHTA, CDR2 FQGNSA.

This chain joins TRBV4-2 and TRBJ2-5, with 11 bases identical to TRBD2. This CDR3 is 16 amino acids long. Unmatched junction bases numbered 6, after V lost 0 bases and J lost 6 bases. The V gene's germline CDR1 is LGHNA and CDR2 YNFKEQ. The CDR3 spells CASSQEVAGGRKTQYF. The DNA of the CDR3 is TGTGCCAGCAGCCAAGAGGTAGCGGGGGGGCGCAAGACCCAGTACTTC.